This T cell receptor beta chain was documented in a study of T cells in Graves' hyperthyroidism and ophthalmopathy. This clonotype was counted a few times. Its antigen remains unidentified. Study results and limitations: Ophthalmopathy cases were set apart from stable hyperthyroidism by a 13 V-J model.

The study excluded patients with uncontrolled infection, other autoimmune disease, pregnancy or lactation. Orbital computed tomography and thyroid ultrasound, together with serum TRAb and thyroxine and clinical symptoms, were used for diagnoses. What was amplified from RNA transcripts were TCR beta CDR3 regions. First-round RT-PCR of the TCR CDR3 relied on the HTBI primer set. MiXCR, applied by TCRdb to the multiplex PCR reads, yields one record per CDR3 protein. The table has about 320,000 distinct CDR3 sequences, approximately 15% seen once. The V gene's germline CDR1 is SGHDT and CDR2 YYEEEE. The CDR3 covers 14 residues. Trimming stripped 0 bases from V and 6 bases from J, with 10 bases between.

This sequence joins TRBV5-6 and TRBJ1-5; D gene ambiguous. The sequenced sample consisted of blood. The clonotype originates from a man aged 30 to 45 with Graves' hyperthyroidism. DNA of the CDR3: TGTGCCAGCAGCTTGGGCCAGGATGTTCAGCCCCAGCATTTT. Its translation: CASSLGQDVQPQHF. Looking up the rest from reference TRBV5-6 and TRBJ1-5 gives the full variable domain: DAGVTQSPTHLIKTRGQQVTLRCSPKSGHDTVSWYQQALGQGPQFIFQYYEEEERQRGNFPDRFSGHQFPNYSSELNVNALLLGDSALYLCASSLGQDVQPQHFGDGTRLSIL.